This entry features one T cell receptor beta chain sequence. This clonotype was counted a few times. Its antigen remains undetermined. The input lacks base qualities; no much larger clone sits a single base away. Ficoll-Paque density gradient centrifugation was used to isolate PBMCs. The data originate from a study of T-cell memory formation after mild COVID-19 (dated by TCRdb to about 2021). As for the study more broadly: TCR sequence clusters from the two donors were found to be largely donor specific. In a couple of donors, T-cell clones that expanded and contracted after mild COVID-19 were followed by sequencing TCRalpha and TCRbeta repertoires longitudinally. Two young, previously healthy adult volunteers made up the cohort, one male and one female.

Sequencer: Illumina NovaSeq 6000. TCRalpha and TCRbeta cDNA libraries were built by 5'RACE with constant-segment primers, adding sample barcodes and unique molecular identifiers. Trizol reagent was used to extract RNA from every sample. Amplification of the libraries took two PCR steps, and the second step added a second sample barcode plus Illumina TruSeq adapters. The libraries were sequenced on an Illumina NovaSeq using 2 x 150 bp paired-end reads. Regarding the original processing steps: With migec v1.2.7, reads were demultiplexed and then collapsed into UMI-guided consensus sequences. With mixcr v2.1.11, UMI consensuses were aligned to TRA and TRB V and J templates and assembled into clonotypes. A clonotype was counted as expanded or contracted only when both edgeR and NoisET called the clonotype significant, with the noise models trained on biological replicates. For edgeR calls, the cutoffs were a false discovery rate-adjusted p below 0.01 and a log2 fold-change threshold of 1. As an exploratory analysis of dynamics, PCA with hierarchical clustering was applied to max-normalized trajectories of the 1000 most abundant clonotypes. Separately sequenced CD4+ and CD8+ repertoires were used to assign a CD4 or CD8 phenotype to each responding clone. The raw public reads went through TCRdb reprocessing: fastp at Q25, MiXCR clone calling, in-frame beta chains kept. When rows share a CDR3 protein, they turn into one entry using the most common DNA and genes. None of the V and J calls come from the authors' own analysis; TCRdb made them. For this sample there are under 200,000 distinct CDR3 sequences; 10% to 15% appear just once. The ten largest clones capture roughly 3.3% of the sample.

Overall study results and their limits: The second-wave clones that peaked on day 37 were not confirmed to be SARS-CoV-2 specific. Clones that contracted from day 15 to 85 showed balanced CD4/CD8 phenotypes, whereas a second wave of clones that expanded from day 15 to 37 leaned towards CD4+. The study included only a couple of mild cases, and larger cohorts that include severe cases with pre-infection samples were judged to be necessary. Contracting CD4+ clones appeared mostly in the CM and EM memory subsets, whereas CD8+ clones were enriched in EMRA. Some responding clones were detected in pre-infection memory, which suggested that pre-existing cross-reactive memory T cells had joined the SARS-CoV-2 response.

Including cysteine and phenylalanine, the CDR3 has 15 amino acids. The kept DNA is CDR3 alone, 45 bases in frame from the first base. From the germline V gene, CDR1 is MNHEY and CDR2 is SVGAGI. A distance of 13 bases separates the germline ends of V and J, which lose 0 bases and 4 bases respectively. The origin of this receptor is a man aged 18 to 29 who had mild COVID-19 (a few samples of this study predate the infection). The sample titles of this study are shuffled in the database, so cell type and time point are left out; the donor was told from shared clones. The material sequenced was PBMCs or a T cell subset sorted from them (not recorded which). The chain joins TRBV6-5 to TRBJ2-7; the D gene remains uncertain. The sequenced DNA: TGTGCCAGCAGTTACTCGACGCTAGTTCCTTACGAGCAGTACTTC. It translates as CASSYSTLVPYEQYF.